The clone carrying this TCR beta chain was counted only a few times. These data come from a study of cytomegalovirus exposure and HLA in healthy donors. Overall study: Genotyping showed roughly 83% of 398 donors falling in the Caucasian-associated ancestry cluster.

PCR employed 60 Vbeta and 13 Jbeta primers. Profiling relied on immunoSEQ multiplex PCR, and the TCRdb table lists in-frame clones only, not all of them. The repertoire holds roughly 130,000 clones, approximately 74% seen once, with approximately 6.3% in the top ten. The specimen was PBMCs. The sequence came from a middle-aged man in good health and CMV-seropositive.

The CDR3 coding sequence is TGTGCCAGCAGTGCATGGACAGGGCAAGAGACCCAGTACTTC. Amino acid sequence: CASSAWTGQETQYF. The gene calls are TRBV2 and TRBJ2-5; 8 bases line up with TRBD1. The V gene's germline CDR1 is SNHLY and CDR2 FYNNEI. The CDR3 runs 14 residues. The trim removed 4 bases at V and 2 bases at J, leaving 3 bases unmatched.